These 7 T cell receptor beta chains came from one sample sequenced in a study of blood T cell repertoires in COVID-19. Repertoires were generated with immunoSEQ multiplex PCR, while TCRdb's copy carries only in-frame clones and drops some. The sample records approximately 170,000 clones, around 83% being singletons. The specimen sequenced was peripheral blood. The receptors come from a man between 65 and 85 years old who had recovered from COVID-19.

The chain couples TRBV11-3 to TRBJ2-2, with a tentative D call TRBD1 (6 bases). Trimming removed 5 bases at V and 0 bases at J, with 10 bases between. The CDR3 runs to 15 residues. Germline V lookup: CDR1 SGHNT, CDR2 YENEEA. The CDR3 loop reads CASSPGTTNTGELFF. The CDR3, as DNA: TGTGCCAGCAGCCCAGGGACAACGAACACCGGGGAGCTGTTTTTT.

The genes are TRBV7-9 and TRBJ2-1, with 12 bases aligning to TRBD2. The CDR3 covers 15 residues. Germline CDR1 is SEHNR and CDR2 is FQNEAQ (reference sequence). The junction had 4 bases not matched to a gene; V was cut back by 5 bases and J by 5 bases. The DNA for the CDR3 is TGTGCCAGCAGCCCCGGACTAGCGGGGAACAATGAGCAGTTCTTC. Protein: CASSPGLAGNNEQFF.

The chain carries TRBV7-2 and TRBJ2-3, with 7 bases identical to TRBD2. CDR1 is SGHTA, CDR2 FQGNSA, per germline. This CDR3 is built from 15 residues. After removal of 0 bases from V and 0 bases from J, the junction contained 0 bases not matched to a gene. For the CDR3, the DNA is TGTGCCAGCAGCTTAGCGGGAGGGAGCACAGATACGCAGTATTTT. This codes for CASSLAGGSTDTQYF.

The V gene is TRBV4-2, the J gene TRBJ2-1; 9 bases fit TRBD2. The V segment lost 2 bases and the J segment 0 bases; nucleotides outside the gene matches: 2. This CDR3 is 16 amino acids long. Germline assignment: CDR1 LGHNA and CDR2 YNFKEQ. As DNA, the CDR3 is TGTGCCAGCAGCCAACTTAGCGGGAGCTCCTACAATGAGCAGTTCTTC. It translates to CASSQLSGSSYNEQFF.

CDR3 bases: TGCGCCAGCAGCACCGGACAGGGTGGGTATGGCTACACCTTC. It is translated as CASSTGQGGYGYTF. The gene calls are TRBV5-1 and TRBJ1-2; 8 bases agree with TRBD1. There are 14 residues in the CDR3. Germline CDR1 reads SGHRS; CDR2 reads YFSETQ. The junction had 7 bases not matched to a gene; V was cut back by 4 bases and J by 5 bases.

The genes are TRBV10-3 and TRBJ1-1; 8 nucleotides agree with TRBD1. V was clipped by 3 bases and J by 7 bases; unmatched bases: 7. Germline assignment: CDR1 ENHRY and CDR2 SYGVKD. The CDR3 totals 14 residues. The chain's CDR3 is CAISDGQGGNEAFF. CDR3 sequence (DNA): TGTGCCATCAGTGACGGACAGGGAGGGAATGAAGCTTTCTTT.

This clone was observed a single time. CDR3 sequence: CAISPGGRSNQPQHF. The CDR3 region has the DNA TGTGCCATCAGCCCCGGGGGGCGAAGCAATCAGCCCCAGCATTTT. The rearrangement uses TRBV10-3 and TRBJ1-5; perhaps TRBD1 as D (6 bases). V lost 6 bases to trimming and J lost 1 base, with 13 bases between them. The CDR3 runs to 15 residues. Germline V gene sequence: CDR1 ENHRY, CDR2 SYGVKD.